Detailed here is one T cell receptor beta chain. Its antigen is unidentified. TCRdb re-derived calls from the reads in MiXCR, one entry per CDR3 protein. The sample records hundreds of thousands of distinct CDR3 sequences, approximately 24% being singletons. The record originates from a study of T cell repertoires in cytomegalovirus infection. Study-level background: Based on public TCR beta signatures, there were indications of CMV infection and of a matching HLA type.

Study results and limitations: People with CMV and the relevant HLA were identified by cumulative public TCR beta family frequency. HLA-C-restricted TCR beta clonotypes specific for CMV led the ex vivo response.

The ends were cut back, 3 bases at V and 3 bases at J, with 13 bases in the middle. This CDR3 is built from 15 residues. CDR1 is SGHDT, CDR2 YYEEEE, per germline. The sample consisted of CD8+ T cells from PBMCs. The chain employs TRBV5-6 and TRBJ2-1, with a weak D call TRBD1 (7 bases). The sequence was collected from a human donor in good health (CMV status not recorded). Some clones in this sample may be carry-over from other donors' samples. In nucleotides, the CDR3 is TGTGCCAGCAGCTCAGGGGGGATTCTCTACAATGAGCAGTTCTTC. Translating it yields CASSSGGILYNEQFF.